This entry lists 13 T cell receptor beta chains sequenced from one sample in a study of T cell repertoires in cytomegalovirus infection. A single record per CDR3 protein comes from TCRdb applying MiXCR to the reads. Of 800,000 to 950,000 distinct CDR3 sequences in the sample, 32% were seen once. These receptors are not linked to any known antigen. The sequences come from cultured CD8+ T cells from PBMCs, collected from culture after CMV antigen stimulation. The source of these receptors is a human donor in good health (CMV status not recorded). Some clones in this sample may be carry-over from other donors' samples.

This clonotype was observed a few times. This sequence joins TRBV20-1 and TRBJ2-5; TRBD2 is a possible D gene (7 bases). Germline CDR1 is DFQATT and CDR2 is SNEGSKA (reference sequence). V lost 0 bases to trimming and J lost 4 bases, with 18 bases between them. This CDR3 has 16 residues. This CDR3 is CSARDQRGGLGETQYF. CDR3 coding DNA: TGCAGTGCTAGAGATCAGAGGGGGGGCCTCGGAGAGACCCAGTACTTC.

The rearrangement joins TRBV19 to TRBJ2-3, with unresolved D. Germline CDR1 and CDR2: LNHDA and SQIVND (reference sequence). This CDR3 region has 10 residues. V gave up 11 bases and J gave up 7 bases, with 10 bases separating them. The chain's CDR3 is CALSMYTQYF. The CDR3 DNA reads TGTGCCCTTTCGATGTATACGCAGTATTTT.

This clonotype was detected many times. The chain couples TRBV7-9 to TRBJ2-1; TRBD2 aligns across 11 bases. Germline assignment: CDR1 SEHNR and CDR2 FQNEAQ (reference sequence). Trimming removed 9 bases from V and 6 bases from J; junction bases left unmatched: 13. The CDR3 has 16 amino acids. Written as DNA, the CDR3 is TGTGCCAGTTCACACCCTTTAGCGGGGGGGTCCAATGAGCAGTTCTTC. Translation gives CASSHPLAGGSNEQFF.

The gene calls are TRBV28 and TRBJ1-2; D gene uncertain. The ends were cut back, 2 bases at V and 5 bases at J, with 9 bases in the middle. Germline CDR1 reads MDHEN; CDR2 reads SYDVKM. The CDR3 contains 13 residues. CDR3 bases: TGTGCCAGCAGTTTACTGGGGTTTTATGGCTACACCTTC. Its protein product is CASSLLGFYGYTF.

This clonotype was counted only a few times. The rearrangement links TRBV6-5 to TRBJ2-5; 9 bases match TRBD1. Trimming at V came to 1 base and at J to 3 bases, leaving 3 bases not matched to a gene. Germline CDR1 is MNHEY and CDR2 is SVGAGI. The CDR3 runs 15 residues. This chain's CDR3 is CASSYWDRVKETQYF. The CDR3 region has the DNA TGTGCCAGCAGTTACTGGGACAGGGTGAAAGAGACCCAGTACTTC.

As regards this clonotype: A read error may explain this, as a much larger clone is one base away. The rearrangement joins TRBV7-8 to TRBJ1-5; 9 bases line up with TRBD1. The CDR3 is 14 residues long. The V gene end was trimmed by 10 bases and the J gene end by 6 bases; junction bases not matched to a gene: 10. Germline V lookup: CDR1 SGHVS, CDR2 FQNEAQ. The CDR3 protein is CANRGDRVFQPQHF. DNA for the CDR3: TGTGCCAACAGAGGGGACAGGGTGTTTCAGCCCCAGCATTTT.

This clonotype was counted a few times. The rearrangement uses TRBV7-6 and TRBJ2-5; TRBD1 might be the D (6 bases). The CDR3 loop spans 14 amino acids. Germline V gene data show CDR1 as SGHVS and CDR2 as FNYEAQ. V was pared by 6 bases and J by 5 bases, with 16 bases between. Here the CDR3 DNA reads TGTGCCAGCAGAGACGGACGGGACAAGGAGACCCAGTACTTC. It translates to CASRDGRDKETQYF. Based on the CDR3 plus reference TRBV7-6 and TRBJ2-5, the full variable domain is GAGVSQSPRYKVTKRGQDVALRCDPISGHVSLYWYRQALGQGPEFLTYFNYEAQQDKSGLPNDRFSAERPEGSISTLTIQRTEQRDSAMYRCASRDGRDKETQYFGPGTRLLVL.

The rearrangement joins TRBV27 to TRBJ2-7; tentative D call: TRBD1 (6 bases). This CDR3 comprises 14 residues. V shed 0 bases and J shed 4 bases, with 10 bases lying between them. Germline CDR1 reads MNHEY; CDR2 reads SMNVEV (reference sequence). The CDR3 region is CASSLSQGQYEQYF. The CDR3, as DNA: TGTGCCAGCAGTTTATCCCAGGGGCAGTACGAGCAGTACTTC.

A few counts support this clonotype. This rearrangement joins TRBV6-1 to TRBJ2-2, with 7 bases identical to TRBD2. After removal of 3 bases from V and 0 bases from J, the junction contained 10 bases not matched to a gene. CDR1 and CDR2 from the germline V gene are MNHNS and SASEGT. This CDR3 is built from 18 residues. The CDR3 DNA is TGTGCCAGCAGTGACCGAGCTCGGGACTACGCGAACACCGGGGAGCTGTTTTTT. Protein product: CASSDRARDYANTGELFF.

This clonotype has only a few counts. V usage is TRBV7-6 and J usage is TRBJ2-7, with 9 bases aligning to TRBD2. The V and J ends lost 5 bases and 0 bases, in that order; junction bases with no gene match: 8. This CDR3 has 16 amino acids. The germline V gene has CDR1 SGHVS and CDR2 FNYEAQ. CDR3 sequence reads: CASSVDLAGASYEQYV. CDR3 sequence (DNA): TGTGCCAGCAGCGTCGACTTAGCGGGGGCCTCCTACGAGCAGTACGTC.

This clonotype was counted a few times. The DNA of the CDR3 is TGTGCCAGCAGTGACTCCCTCCAAGGAAAACTGTTTTTT. Protein: CASSDSLQGKLFF. The chain employs TRBV6-4 and TRBJ1-4; D not resolved. From germline, CDR1 is MRHNA and CDR2 SNTAGT. The CDR3 sequence is 13 residues long. Trimming took 0 bases from V and 10 from J, leaving 9 bases between them.

V and J are TRBV29-1 and TRBJ2-3; 11 bases are a match to TRBD2. This CDR3 comprises 15 residues. Germline CDR1 reads SQVTM; CDR2 reads ANQGSEA. V lost 7 bases and J lost 0; bases outside the gene matches: 6. The CDR3 loop reads CSATRLAGSTDTQYF. CDR3 nucleotides: TGCAGCGCTACGAGACTAGCGGGGAGCACAGATACGCAGTATTTT.

The table lists this clonotype with a few counts. This rearrangement joins TRBV28 to TRBJ2-1, with D possibly being TRBD2 (6 bases). Germline-derived CDR1 and CDR2 are MDHEN and SYDVKM. V shed 5 bases and J shed 7 bases, with 21 bases lying between them. This CDR3 has 16 residues. The CDR3 DNA reads as TGTGCCAGCAGTCCCCGGATAGCGGAGCTTACGAATGAGCAGTTCTTC. This translates into CASSPRIAELTNEQFF.